The clone carrying this T cell receptor beta chain was detected many times. The data were obtained in a study of tumor and adjacent non-tumor tissue in lung cancer. The germline V gene has CDR1 DFQATT and CDR2 SNEGSKA (reference sequence). The CDR3 is made up of 14 amino acids. The V and J ends lost 2 bases and 5 bases, in that order; junction bases with no gene match: 5. This sample's RNA came from whole unsorted tissue. The library came from three nested PCR rounds adapted from ARM-PCR protocols. A single record per CDR3 protein comes from TCRdb applying MiXCR to the multiplex PCR reads. Among 100,000 to 150,000 distinct CDR3 sequences listed, around three fifths were seen once.

The sequencing input was lung tumor tissue. The J gene is TRBJ2-1, the V gene TRBV20-1, with 8 bases aligning to TRBD2. This TCR derives from a man aged 25 to 40 with non-small cell lung cancer. The CDR3 spells CSARWAGGHNEQFF. Here the CDR3 DNA reads TGCAGTGCTAGATGGGCGGGGGGTCACAATGAGCAGTTCTTC.